This T cell receptor (beta chain) originates from a study of T cells after yellow fever vaccination. TCRdb processed the 5' RACE reads anew with MiXCR; each CDR3 protein has one entry. Counted here are about 340,000 distinct CDR3 sequences, about 9.5% occurring once; the ten biggest clones make up about a sixth. This clonotype turned up a few times. This CDR3 comprises 15 residues. Between the trimmed V and J ends, which lost 1 base and 6 bases, there was a span of 15 bases. Germline V lookup: CDR1 SEHNR, CDR2 FQNEAQ (reference sequence). V usage is TRBV7-9 and J usage is TRBJ1-1; D not resolved. The source of this sequence is a man younger than 35 who received the YFV17D yellow fever vaccine. Sample: PBMCs, taken on the day of the first yellow fever vaccination. For the CDR3, the DNA is TGTGCCAGCAGCTTAGGACGCTGGGGATGGGCTGAAGCTTTCTTT. It is translated as CASSLGRWGWAEAFF.